This TCR beta chain derives from a study of CD8+ T cells in alopecia areata. Study background: Affected scalp percentage set treated patients' severity scores. Study-wide results and caveats: Across lesional scalp, and particularly alopecia totalis/universalis, clonality surpassed that of normal scalp.

CDR1 and CDR2 (germline): MGHRA, YSYEKL. The CDR3 is 17 amino acids. V was pared by 3 bases and J by 3 bases, with 9 bases of the junction left unmatched. Treatment here: oral pan-JAK inhibitor, 5-10 mg twice daily. Remarks on this clone: The antigen remains undetermined.

Reverse transcribed after extraction, RNA yielded cDNA as the sequencing template. Generated by immunoSEQ multiplex PCR, the TCRdb table keeps only in-frame clones and is missing some. The sample lists about 210,000 clones; 50% to 75% were seen once. Source: CD4+ T cells sorted from blood, taken at week 4, from a patient treated with tofacitinib. This chain links TRBV4-1 with TRBJ2-1, with TRBD2 identical over 9 bases. This TCR derives from a human donor with alopecia areata. Written as DNA, the CDR3 is TGCGCCAGCAGCCAGGTCACCGGGACTAGCAGCTACAATGAGCAGTTCTTC. It translates to CASSQVTGTSSYNEQFF.